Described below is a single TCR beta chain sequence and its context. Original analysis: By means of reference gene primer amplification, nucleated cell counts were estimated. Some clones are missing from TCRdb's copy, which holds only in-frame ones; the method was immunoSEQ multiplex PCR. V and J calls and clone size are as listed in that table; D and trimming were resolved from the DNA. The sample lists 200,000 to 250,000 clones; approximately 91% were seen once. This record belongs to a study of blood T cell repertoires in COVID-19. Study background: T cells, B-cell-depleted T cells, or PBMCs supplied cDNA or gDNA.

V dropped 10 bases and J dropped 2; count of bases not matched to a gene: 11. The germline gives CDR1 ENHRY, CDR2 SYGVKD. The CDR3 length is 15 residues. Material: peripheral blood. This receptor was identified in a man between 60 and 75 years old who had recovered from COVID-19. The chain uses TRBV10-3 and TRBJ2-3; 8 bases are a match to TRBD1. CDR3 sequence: CASRDGQGVTDTQYF. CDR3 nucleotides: TGTGCCAGCCGCGACGGACAGGGAGTCACAGATACGCAGTATTTT.